The 27 T cell receptor beta chains below were found in one sample sequenced in a study of T cells of healthy individuals. In TCRdb, the 5' RACE reads were re-called with MiXCR into one record per CDR3 protein. This table has some 69,000 distinct CDR3 sequences, around 15% appearing once. All receptors derive from a human donor in good health.

The rearrangement uses TRBV29-1 and TRBJ2-2, with D unresolved. Germline-derived CDR1 and CDR2 are SQVTM and ANQGSEA. CDR3 length equals 13 residues. V dropped 3 bases and J dropped 1 base, with 6 bases sitting between them. The CDR3 DNA reads TGCAGCGTTGAGTGGCAGAACACCGGGGAGCTGTTTTTT. Translated, it gives CSVEWQNTGELFF.

The chain is built from TRBV27 and TRBJ2-7, with TRBD2 matching 13 bases. CDR3 size: 13 residues. Germline V CDR1 and CDR2: MNHEY, SMNVEV (reference sequence). V gave up 5 bases and J gave up 6 bases; unmatched junction bases: 1. The CDR3 region is CASSGLAGAEQYF. CDR3 in DNA: TGTGCCAGCAGTGGACTAGCGGGGGCCGAGCAGTACTTC.

This clonotype was found a few times. The chain is built from TRBV6-2 or TRBV6-3 and TRBJ2-4; 7 nucleotides line up with TRBD2. The CDR3 sequence is 16 residues long. Germline V lookup: CDR1 MNHEY, CDR2 SVGEGT. Trimming removed 2 bases from V and 3 bases from J; junction bases left unmatched: 7. The CDR3 region is CASSYGREWGKNIQYF. The CDR3 DNA reads as TGTGCCAGCAGTTACGGGCGGGAGTGGGGCAAAAACATTCAGTACTTC.

The J gene is TRBJ2-6, the V gene TRBV3-1; D gene unclear. Germline assignment: CDR1 LGHDT and CDR2 YNNKEL (reference sequence). The CDR3 contains 16 residues. V was shortened by 0 bases and J by 2 bases, with 8 bases between the two germline ends. CDR3: CASSQDPMAGANVLTF. The CDR3 DNA sequence: TGTGCCAGCAGCCAAGATCCCATGGCTGGGGCCAACGTCCTGACTTTC.

This clonotype was detected many times. The chain joins TRBV15 to TRBJ2-1; possible D gene TRBD2, 7 bases. V was pared by 5 bases and J by 6 bases, with 11 bases between. This CDR3 has 13 amino acids. CDR1 LNHNV and CDR2 YYDKDF come from the germline V gene (reference sequence). The CDR3 DNA is TGTGCCACCAGCGGGGGGGCCGCCAATGAGCAGTTCTTC. Amino acid sequence: CATSGGAANEQFF.

This clonotype was picked up a small number of times. The rearrangement joins TRBV4-3 to TRBJ2-1, with TRBD2 identical over 10 bases. The trim removed 1 base at V and 8 bases at J, leaving 5 bases unmatched. The CDR3 has 15 residues. From germline, CDR1 is LGHNA and CDR2 YSLEER. The CDR3 spells CASSQVLAGDDEQFF. CDR3 in DNA: TGCGCCAGCAGCCAAGTTCTAGCGGGAGACGATGAGCAGTTCTTC.

This chain links TRBV12-3 or TRBV12-4 with TRBJ1-2, with 10 bases aligning to TRBD1. The CDR3 loop spans 13 amino acids. V lost 6 bases to trimming and J lost 8 bases; unmatched junction nucleotides: 6. The CDR3: CASSPGQGRGYTF. The CDR3 bases are TGTGCCAGCAGCCCGGGACAGGGGCGCGGCTACACCTTC.

This clonotype was observed at least ten times. The genes are TRBV6-1 and TRBJ1-6, with 7 bases matching TRBD1. Trimming removed 6 bases from V and 8 bases from J; junction bases left unmatched: 10. Germline CDR1 and CDR2: MNHNS and SASEGT. This CDR3 region has 15 residues. CDR3 bases: TGTGCCAGCAGGGGGACAGAGGGGGGGTATTCACCCCTCCACTTT. It codes for CASRGTEGGYSPLHF.

This clonotype was seen many times. This chain uses TRBV6-1 with TRBJ2-1; 14 positions agree with TRBD2. V trimming: 10 bases; J trimming: 7 bases; junction bases outside the gene matches: 9. The CDR3 contains 15 residues. CDR1 and CDR2 from the germline V gene are MNHNS and SASEGT. This CDR3 reads CATRLAGGLVNEQFF. CDR3 in DNA: TGTGCCACCAGACTAGCGGGGGGGCTGGTTAATGAGCAGTTCTTC.

This clonotype has a count of ten or more. The CDR3 sequence is CASSQGLATDTQYF. As DNA, the CDR3 is TGTGCCAGCAGCCAGGGACTAGCGACAGATACGCAGTATTTT. The rearrangement joins TRBV7-2 to TRBJ2-3; 10 positions match TRBD2. Germline V gene sequence: CDR1 SGHTA, CDR2 FQGNSA. Losses at the gene ends were 5 bases for V and 3 bases for J; bases not matched to a gene: 2. The CDR3 is made up of 14 amino acids.

This clonotype appeared many times. J is TRBJ2-7 and V is TRBV20-1; 9 positions match TRBD2. Germline V CDR1 and CDR2: DFQATT, SNEGSKA (reference sequence). This CDR3 has 19 amino acids. J was trimmed by 1 base and V by 3 bases; bases with no gene match: 19. This CDR3 reads CSASPPGSGRTPYSYEQYF. CDR3 nucleotide sequence: TGCAGTGCTAGCCCCCCAGGTAGCGGGAGAACCCCCTATTCCTACGAGCAGTACTTC.

This clonotype has more than one count but fewer than ten. The chain employs TRBV4-1 and TRBJ2-7; the D gene could be TRBD1 or TRBD2 (5 bases each). The CDR3 contains 16 residues. The V end was cut by 5 bases, the J end by 2 bases, with 19 bases between. CDR1 MGHRA and CDR2 YSYEKL come from the germline V gene. CDR3 bases: TGCGCCAGCAGCAGAGAGGGTTGGGGCAGAACCTACGAGCAGTACTTC. This sequence encodes CASSREGWGRTYEQYF.

This clonotype has a count of ten or more. This rearrangement joins TRBV5-6 to TRBJ2-2, with no clear D. The V gene lost 5 bases and the J gene lost 5 bases, with 10 bases spanning the gap. Looked up from germline, CDR1 is SGHDT and CDR2 is YYEEEE. The CDR3 length is 13 residues. The CDR3 sequence is CASSVEGTGELFF. CDR3 coding DNA: TGTGCCAGCAGTGTAGAAGGGACCGGGGAGCTGTTTTTT.

This clonotype was recorded only once. V is TRBV6-2 or TRBV6-3 and J is TRBJ2-1; TRBD2 matches 8 bases. V gave up 5 bases and J gave up 0 bases; unmatched junction bases: 0. This CDR3 contains 14 residues. The germline V gene encodes CDR1 MNHEY and CDR2 SVGEGT. This CDR3 is CASSSGSSYNEQFF. The CDR3 nucleotides read TGTGCCAGCAGTAGCGGGAGCTCCTACAATGAGCAGTTCTTC.

This chain joins TRBV30 and TRBJ1-6; unclear D gene. CDR1 and CDR2 from the germline V gene are GTSNPN and SVGIG (reference sequence). Trimming removed 7 bases at V and 0 bases at J, with 10 bases between. CDR3 length: 14 amino acids. CDR3 residues: CALSEGSYNSPLHF. CDR3 coding DNA: TGTGCCTTGAGCGAAGGCTCCTATAATTCACCCCTCCACTTT. Supplemented by reference TRBV30 and TRBJ1-6, the full variable domain reads SQTIHQWPATLVQPVGSPLSLECTVEGTSNPNLYWYRQAAGRGLQLLFYSVGIGQISSEVPQNLSASRPQDRQFILSSKKLLLSDSGFYLCALSEGSYNSPLHFGNGTRLTVT.

This chain uses TRBV20-1 with TRBJ2-1; TRBD2 aligns across 7 bases. V shed 3 bases, J shed 4 bases, and the junction held 9 bases outside the gene matches. The V gene's germline CDR1 is DFQATT and CDR2 SNEGSKA (reference sequence). The CDR3 extends over 15 amino acids. The CDR3 coding sequence is TGCAGTGCTAGTGTCTTGGCGGGAGTTTACAATGAGCAGTTCTTC. Its protein is CSASVLAGVYNEQFF.

This clonotype was seen more than once but under ten times. The chain couples TRBV5-4 to TRBJ2-1; TRBD2 agrees at 11 bases. J lost 2 bases, V lost 4 bases, and 8 bases had no gene match. This CDR3 comprises 17 residues. CDR1 is SGHNT, CDR2 YYREEE, per germline (reference sequence). CDR3 in amino acids: CASSTRLAGITYNEQFF. The CDR3 DNA follows: TGTGCCAGCAGCACCCGACTAGCGGGGATTACCTACAATGAGCAGTTCTTC.

This clonotype came up many times. J is TRBJ2-3 and V is TRBV2; 8 nucleotides agree with TRBD1. Per germline, CDR1 SNHLY and CDR2 FYNNEI. V lost 5 bases to trimming and J lost 2 bases; unmatched junction nucleotides: 6. CDR3 length equals 15 residues. The CDR3: CASSNDRGNTDTQYF. The CDR3, as DNA: TGTGCCAGCAGTAATGACAGGGGAAACACAGATACGCAGTATTTT.

The genes are TRBV5-1 and TRBJ1-4, with a weak D call TRBD1 (6 bases). The CDR3 contains 17 residues. Germline V gives CDR1 SGHRS, CDR2 YFSETQ. Trimming stripped 2 bases from V and 0 bases from J, with 14 bases between. CDR3 nucleotide sequence: TGCGCCAGCAGCTTATCCGGACAGTTAGCAACTAATGAAAAACTGTTTTTT. Its translation: CASSLSGQLATNEKLFF.

Only a few counts were recorded for this clonotype. The J gene is TRBJ2-1, the V gene TRBV12-5; D is possibly TRBD2 (5 bases). This CDR3 region has 15 residues. Germline loops: CDR1 LGHNT, CDR2 FRNRAP. V dropped 1 base and J dropped 6 bases, with 13 bases sitting between them. Here the CDR3 DNA reads TGTGCTAGTGGTTTGGGACTCCTGGACTTCAATGAGCAGTTCTTC. It specifies CASGLGLLDFNEQFF.

The CDR3 region is CASRGGVSNQPQHF. The CDR3 nucleotides read TGTGCCAGCCGAGGCGGGGTGAGCAATCAGCCCCAGCATTTT. V and J are TRBV27 and TRBJ1-5, with D hard to call. CDR1 and CDR2 from the germline V gene are MNHEY and SMNVEV (reference sequence). The CDR3 extends over 14 amino acids. V was clipped by 8 bases and J by 1 base, with 12 bases between them.

Many counts were recorded for this clonotype. The chain carries TRBV27 and TRBJ2-7, with 10 bases lining up with TRBD1. V was pared by 6 bases and J by 2 bases, with 4 bases of the junction left unmatched. This CDR3 contains 14 residues. Germline CDR1 is MNHEY and CDR2 is SMNVEV (reference sequence). CDR3 sequence reads: CASRGQGSPYEQYF. The CDR3 DNA reads TGTGCCAGCAGGGGACAGGGGTCTCCCTACGAGCAGTACTTC.

Remarks on this clonotype: A much larger clone differs from this one at a single base, so this may be a read error. The chain joins TRBV12-3 or TRBV12-4 to TRBJ1-1; a weak D match, TRBD1 (5 bases). The CDR3 spans 14 residues. Here the CDR3 reads CTSSLRDLNTEAFF. The CDR3 coding sequence is TGTACCAGCAGTTTACGGGACCTGAACACTGAAGCTTTCTTT.

This clonotype was detected only a few times. This chain links TRBV4-3 with TRBJ1-4; unclear D gene. Deletions cut 4 bases from V and 8 bases from J, with 11 bases between. There are 13 residues in the CDR3. Germline V lookup: CDR1 LGHNA, CDR2 YSLEER. This CDR3 is CASSRERTEKLFF. CDR3 in DNA: TGCGCCAGCAGCCGAGAGCGCACCGAAAAACTGTTTTTT.

The gene calls are TRBV7-2 and TRBJ1-1, with 11 nucleotides matching TRBD1. V shed 6 bases and J 0 bases; nucleotides not matched to a gene: 12. The CDR3 spans 18 residues. Germline lookup yields CDR1 SGHTA and CDR2 FQGNSA. This chain's CDR3 is CASRQRTGGPHMNTEAFF. The CDR3 DNA follows: TGTGCCAGCAGGCAACGGACAGGGGGCCCGCATATGAACACTGAAGCTTTCTTT.

This clonotype appeared a few times. The chain recombines TRBV12-3 or TRBV12-4 with TRBJ2-5; D might be TRBD1 or TRBD2, each matching 6 bases. V shed 6 bases and J shed 4 bases, with 21 bases lying between them. The CDR3 runs 16 residues. CDR3 sequence: CASSPYGGGISETQYF. Written as DNA, the CDR3 is TGTGCCAGCAGCCCATACGGGGGCGGTATTTCAGAGACCCAGTACTTC.

The chain couples TRBV25-1 to TRBJ2-7, with 10 bases that match TRBD1. Per germline, CDR1 MGHDK and CDR2 SYGVNS. The CDR3 runs to 14 residues. After removal of 4 bases from V and 5 bases from J, the junction contained 5 bases not matched to a gene. CDR3 sequence: CASSARDRGHEQYF. The CDR3 DNA sequence: TGTGCCAGCAGTGCCCGGGACAGGGGCCACGAGCAGTACTTC.